This TCR beta chain was recorded in a study of cytomegalovirus exposure and HLA in healthy donors. The repertoire was sequenced with immunoSEQ multiplex PCR; TCRdb's copy has only in-frame clones and lacks some. The sample consists of 71,000 or so clones, 85% to 95% of them appearing once. Separate from the approximately 700-subject first cohort was the roughly 120-subject validation cohort, to which the donors belonged. The germline V gene encodes CDR1 MGHRA and CDR2 YSYEKL. The CDR3 spans 15 residues. The J segment lost 5 bases and the V segment lost 6 bases, leaving 8 bases of the junction unmatched. Study findings and constraints: According to a later analysis, TCR clusters from the first cohort tended to co-occur in the 120 or so validation repertoires. The study listed approximately 170 cytomegalovirus-associated TCR beta chains.

This clone came up a few times. Antigen specificity is unknown. This TCR was recovered from a man younger than 30 in good health and CMV-seropositive. This chain joins TRBV4-1 and TRBJ2-7; 12 bases are a match to TRBD2. Sequenced material: PBMCs. The CDR3 DNA sequence: TGCGCCAGCAGACCCACTAGCGGGGGGTTCAACGAGCAGTACTTC. Protein product: CASRPTSGGFNEQYF.